The rows below give T cell receptor beta chains drawn from one sample of a study of blood T cell repertoires in COVID-19. The data were produced by immunoSEQ multiplex PCR, yet TCRdb's version contains in-frame clones alone and is incomplete. The table has around 130,000 clones, around 89% seen once; the top ten hold approximately 27%. Sequencing was done on a sample of peripheral blood. Receptor source: a man aged 70-80 years with active or convalescent COVID-19. The CDR3 runs from the conserved cysteine through the conserved F or W. Fields, in order: CDR3 protein, CDR3 DNA, clone size, V gene, D gene, J gene. A D gene is named only where the DNA matches it firmly. Expanded clones are given a class, and other clones once, few, many or no size at all.

CDR3: CASSWGRGINEKLFF; DNA: TGTGCCAGCAGCTGGGGGAGGGGGATTAATGAAAAACTGTTTTTT; size: few; V: TRBV7-8; D: -; J: TRBJ1-4
CDR3: CASSLGQGATDTQYF; DNA: TGCGCCAGCAGCTTGGGACAGGGGGCCACAGATACGCAGTATTTT; size: -; V: TRBV5-1; D: TRBD1; J: TRBJ2-3
CDR3: CASSQDLRRETDTQYF; DNA: TGTGCCAGCAGCCAAGATCTAAGGAGGGAGACAGATACGCAGTATTTT; size: -; V: TRBV4-2; D: -; J: TRBJ2-3
CDR3: CASSILIRDSNSPLHF; DNA: TGTGCCAGCAGCATACTCATCCGGGACAGCAATTCACCCCTCCACTTT; size: few; V: TRBV21-1; D: -; J: TRBJ1-6
CDR3: CASSHRDRADTQYF; DNA: TGCGCCAGCAGCCACCGGGACAGGGCAGATACGCAGTATTTT; size: -; V: TRBV4-1; D: TRBD1; J: TRBJ2-3
CDR3: CASSSGQASSSGNTIYF; DNA: TGCGCCAGCAGCTCAGGACAGGCGTCCTCCTCTGGAAACACCATATATTTT; size: -; V: TRBV5-1; D: TRBD1; J: TRBJ1-3
CDR3: CASSLRVSGELFF; DNA: TGCGCCAGCAGCTTGCGAGTCTCCGGGGAGCTGTTTTTT; size: -; V: TRBV5-1; D: -; J: TRBJ2-2
CDR3: CASSFSGGNTIYF; DNA: TGTGCCAGCAGTTTCTCTGGCGGAAACACCATATATTTT; size: -; V: TRBV27; D: -; J: TRBJ1-3
CDR3: CASSESRLTPYNEQFF; DNA: TGCGCCAGCAGTGAGTCGAGACTGACCCCCTACAATGAGCAGTTCTTC; size: once; V: TRBV10-2; D: -; J: TRBJ2-1
CDR3: CAITDTGYGYTF; DNA: TGTGCCATCACTGACACCGGCTATGGCTACACCTTC; size: -; V: TRBV10-3; D: -; J: TRBJ1-2
CDR3: CAISEGTGGSQETQYF; DNA: TGTGCCATCAGTGAGGGGACAGGGGGCTCGCAAGAGACCCAGTACTTC; size: -; V: TRBV10-3; D: TRBD1; J: TRBJ2-5
CDR3: CATAKGQGSDTQYF; DNA: TGTGCCACCGCTAAAGGACAGGGATCAGATACGCAGTATTTT; size: -; V: TRBV24-1; D: TRBD1; J: TRBJ2-3
CDR3: CASSPGTSVNNEQFF; DNA: TGTGCCAGCAGCCCAGGGACTAGCGTTAACAATGAGCAGTTCTTC; size: -; V: TRBV7-9; D: TRBD2; J: TRBJ2-1
CDR3: CASRLGLAGDVAEQFF; DNA: TGTGCCAGCAGACTCGGACTAGCGGGAGATGTTGCTGAGCAGTTCTTC; size: -; V: TRBV2; D: TRBD2; J: TRBJ2-1
CDR3: CASSYSQVDGELFF; DNA: TGTGCCAGCAGTTACTCACAGGTTGACGGGGAGCTGTTTTTT; size: -; V: TRBV6-5; D: -; J: TRBJ2-2
CDR3: CSASLAGGGYEQYF; DNA: TGCAGTGCTAGTCTCGCGGGAGGTGGCTACGAGCAGTACTTC; size: -; V: TRBV20-1; D: TRBD2; J: TRBJ2-7
CDR3: CASSGLGKGATEAFF; DNA: TGTGCCAGCAGTGGGCTGGGTAAGGGGGCCACTGAAGCTTTCTTT; size: few; V: TRBV2; D: TRBD1; J: TRBJ1-1
CDR3: CASSSGTGTLQREGRQFF; DNA: TGTGCCAGCAGTTCCGGGACAGGGACCTTACAGCGGGAGGGCCGGCAGTTCTTC; size: -; V: TRBV28; D: -; J: TRBJ2-1
CDR3: CASRTRDSASYEQYF; DNA: TGTGCCAGCAGGACCCGGGACAGCGCATCCTACGAGCAGTACTTC; size: -; V: TRBV28; D: TRBD1; J: TRBJ2-7
CDR3: CASSGTSGYGELFF; DNA: TGTGCCAGTAGCGGGACTAGCGGGTACGGGGAGCTGTTTTTT; size: -; V: TRBV19; D: TRBD2; J: TRBJ2-2
CDR3: CASSVSLSTDTQYF; DNA: TGTGCCAGCAGTGTTTCATTGAGCACAGATACGCAGTATTTT; size: -; V: TRBV6-4; D: -; J: TRBJ2-3
CDR3: CASSDLAGSYEQYF; DNA: TGTGCCAGTAGTGACCTAGCGGGGTCCTACGAGCAGTACTTC; size: -; V: TRBV19; D: TRBD2; J: TRBJ2-7
CDR3: CASRPRDNYEQYF; DNA: TGTGCCAGCCGACCTCGGGACAACTACGAGCAGTACTTC; size: once; V: TRBV5-8; D: -; J: TRBJ2-7
CDR3: CASSLIGQPNEKLFF; DNA: TGTGCCAGCAGCTTAATTGGACAGCCTAATGAAAAACTGTTTTTT; size: -; V: TRBV7-4; D: -; J: TRBJ1-4
CDR3: CASSQWAGQSSYEQYF; DNA: TGTGCCAGCAGCCAATGGGCGGGACAGAGCTCCTACGAGCAGTACTTC; size: -; V: TRBV14; D: -; J: TRBJ2-7
CDR3: CASNSFQGNNEQFF; DNA: TGTGCCAGCAATTCTTTTCAGGGTAACAATGAGCAGTTCTTC; size: -; V: TRBV9; D: -; J: TRBJ2-1
CDR3: CAEGPEGYGYTF; DNA: TGTGCCGAGGGCCCTGAGGGCTATGGCTACACCTTC; size: -; V: TRBV2; D: -; J: TRBJ1-2
CDR3: CASSPPASGSEQYF; DNA: TGTGCCAGCTCACCACCGGCTAGCGGGAGCGAGCAGTACTTC; size: -; V: TRBV18; D: TRBD2; J: TRBJ2-7
CDR3: CASRLERTVRNYGYTF; DNA: TGCGCCAGCAGACTGGAAAGGACAGTAAGAAACTATGGCTACACCTTC; size: -; V: TRBV5-1; D: -; J: TRBJ1-2
CDR3: CASSATSGFTDTQYF; DNA: TGTGCCAGCAGTGCGACTAGCGGATTCACAGATACGCAGTATTTT; size: -; V: TRBV27; D: TRBD2; J: TRBJ2-3
CDR3: CASSPRGWENSPLHF; DNA: TGTGCCAGCAGCCCCCGGGGATGGGAAAATTCACCCCTCCACTTT; size: -; V: TRBV7-2; D: -; J: TRBJ1-6
CDR3: CASSQGVGGGVIQYF; DNA: TGTGCCAGCAGCCAAGGAGTAGGAGGAGGGGTCATTCAGTACTTC; size: -; V: TRBV3-1/TRBV3-2; D: -; J: TRBJ2-4
CDR3: CASASGAANQPQHF; DNA: TGTGCCAGCGCCTCTGGGGCAGCTAATCAGCCCCAGCATTTT; size: -; V: TRBV6-5; D: -; J: TRBJ1-5